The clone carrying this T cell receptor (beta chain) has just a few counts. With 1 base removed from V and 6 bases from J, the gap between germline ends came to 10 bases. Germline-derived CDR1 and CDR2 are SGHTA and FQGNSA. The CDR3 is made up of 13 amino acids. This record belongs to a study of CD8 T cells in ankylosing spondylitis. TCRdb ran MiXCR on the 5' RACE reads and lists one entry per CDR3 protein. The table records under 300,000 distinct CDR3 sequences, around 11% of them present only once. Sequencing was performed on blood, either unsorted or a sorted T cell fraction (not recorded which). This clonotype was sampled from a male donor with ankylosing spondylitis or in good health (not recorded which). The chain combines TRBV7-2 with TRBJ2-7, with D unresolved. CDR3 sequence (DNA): TGTGCCAGCAGCTTAGGTCACTCGATCGAGCAGTACTTC. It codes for CASSLGHSIEQYF.